These 28 T cell receptor beta chains were all obtained from the same sample, sequenced in a study of T cell repertoires in cytomegalovirus infection. TCRdb re-analysed the reads in MiXCR, keeping a single row per CDR3 protein. The sample carries fewer than 650,000 distinct CDR3 sequences, around 40% recorded once. Antigens of these TCRs are unknown. Sample: cultured PBMCs, taken from culture after CMV antigen stimulation. The receptor set was obtained from a human donor in good health (CMV status not recorded). Some clones in this sample may be carry-over from other donors' samples.

The J gene is TRBJ1-2, the V gene TRBV7-2; a possible D gene is TRBD1 (5 bases). This CDR3 has 15 amino acids. Germline CDR1 is SGHTA and CDR2 is FQGNSA. Deletions cut 5 bases from V and 4 bases from J, with 17 bases between. Here the CDR3 reads CASSTRDGEIYGYTF. In nucleotides, the CDR3 is TGTGCCAGCAGCACCCGGGACGGTGAAATCTATGGCTACACCTTC.

CDR3 protein: CASSQDRGQTDTQYF. The CDR3, as DNA: TGTGCCAGCAGTCAAGACAGGGGGCAGACAGATACGCAGTATTTT. The V call is TRBV2, the J call TRBJ2-3; TRBD1 agrees at 10 bases. The CDR3 runs to 15 residues. J lost 3 bases, V lost 5 bases, and 5 bases had no gene match. Germline CDR1 SNHLY, CDR2 FYNNEI.

CDR3 nucleotides: TGTGCCACCGCCCGGGGAGCGGGGGCCTACAATGAGCAGTTCTTC. Its translation is CATARGAGAYNEQFF. This chain joins TRBV24-1 and TRBJ2-1; 8 bases fit TRBD2. CDR3 length: 15 residues. V lost 9 bases, J lost 2 bases, and 8 bases stayed unmatched. Germline CDR1 KGHDR, CDR2 SFDVKD.

The genes are TRBV7-2 and TRBJ1-1; TRBD1 matches at 11 bases. The CDR3 loop spans 17 amino acids. Trimming removed 4 bases from V and 1 base from J; junction bases left unmatched: 8. Germline loops: CDR1 SGHTA, CDR2 FQGNSA. The CDR3 nucleotides are TGTGCCAGCAGCTCTAGTAGGACAGGGGGCCGGAACACTGAAGCTTTCTTT. This codes for CASSSSRTGGRNTEAFF.

The chain has TRBV11-2 and TRBJ2-7; TRBD2 aligns across 9 bases. The CDR3 has 15 residues. J was trimmed by 3 bases and V by 5 bases; bases with no gene match: 8. Germline V lookup: CDR1 SGHAT, CDR2 FQNNGV. CDR3 nucleotide sequence: TGTGCCAGCAGCCCGGGACTAGCTAAGAGCTACGAGCAGTACTTC. Translation: CASSPGLAKSYEQYF. The full variable domain, completed using reference TRBV11-2 and TRBJ2-7, is EAGVAQSPRYKIIEKRQSVAFWCNPISGHATLYWYQQILGQGPKLLIQFQNNGVVDDSQLPKDRFSAERLKGVDSTLKIQPAKLEDSAVYLCASSPGLAKSYEQYFGPGTRLTVT.

The chain joins TRBV11-2 to TRBJ2-5; 8 positions match TRBD2. Germline V lookup: CDR1 SGHAT, CDR2 FQNNGV. CDR3 length equals 16 residues. V lost 1 base and J lost 7; bases outside the gene matches: 11. CDR3 DNA: TGTGCCAGCAGCTTAGCGCTAAGCGGGGGTCATGGGACCCAGTACTTC. It yields the protein CASSLALSGGHGTQYF. The entire variable domain, with the rest obtained from reference TRBV11-2 and TRBJ2-5, is as follows: EAGVAQSPRYKIIEKRQSVAFWCNPISGHATLYWYQQILGQGPKLLIQFQNNGVVDDSQLPKDRFSAERLKGVDSTLKIQPAKLEDSAVYLCASSLALSGGHGTQYFGPGTRLLVL.

The chain has TRBV11-2 and TRBJ1-1, with D tentatively TRBD1 (5 bases). V lost 3 bases to trimming and J lost 4 bases, with 12 bases between them. CDR3 size: 14 residues. The V gene's germline CDR1 is SGHAT and CDR2 FQNNGV. The CDR3 loop is CASSFREGVTEAFF. The DNA for the CDR3 is TGTGCCAGCAGCTTCAGGGAAGGGGTCACTGAAGCTTTCTTT.

The V gene is TRBV4-3, the J gene TRBJ1-3; D not certain. Deletions cut 0 bases from V and 4 bases from J, with 10 bases between. The CDR3 is made up of 15 amino acids. Germline lookup yields CDR1 LGHNA and CDR2 YSLEER. DNA of the CDR3: TGCGCCAGCAGCCAAGATGTTTACAGCGGAAACACCATATATTTT. As protein: CASSQDVYSGNTIYF.

The chain uses TRBV6-5 and TRBJ2-7, with D possibly being TRBD1 (6 bases). The ends were cut back, 4 bases at V and 2 bases at J, with 12 bases in the middle. Germline V lookup: CDR1 MNHEY, CDR2 SVGAGI. This CDR3 has 14 residues. The CDR3 DNA follows: TGTGCCAGCAGTTCGGACAGACCCCCCTACGAGCAGTACTTC. Protein product: CASSSDRPPYEQYF.

This chain uses TRBV12-3 or TRBV12-4 with TRBJ2-1; possibly TRBD2 for D (6 bases). V was shortened by 7 bases and J by 1 base, with 8 bases between the two germline ends. The length of the CDR3 is 13 residues. The CDR3 protein is CASTGTSYNEQFF. CDR3 DNA: TGTGCCAGCACCGGGACTTCCTACAATGAGCAGTTCTTC.

This chain connects TRBV20-1 to TRBJ2-7, with 9 bases fitting TRBD2. The CDR3 is 18 residues long. The V gene end was trimmed by 3 bases and the J gene end by 1 base; junction bases not matched to a gene: 16. Germline CDR1 is DFQATT and CDR2 is SNEGSKA (reference sequence). CDR3: CSASPTSGTVVLSYEQYF. CDR3 DNA: TGCAGTGCTAGTCCGACTAGCGGAACGGTGGTTCTTTCCTACGAGCAGTACTTC.

This clonotype has a count of ten or more. The genes are TRBV7-8 and TRBJ2-3; either TRBD1 or TRBD2 may fit D (6 bases each). This CDR3 has 16 amino acids. Germline values: CDR1 SGHVS, CDR2 FQNEAQ. V lost 0 bases and J 0 bases, leaving 10 bases between the germline ends. CDR3 sequence reads: CASSLAPGGSTDTQYF. Written as DNA, the CDR3 is TGTGCCAGCAGCTTAGCGCCCGGGGGCAGCACAGATACGCAGTATTTT.

This clonotype has only a few counts. This sequence joins TRBV20-1 and TRBJ2-3; no firm D call. Germline CDR1 reads DFQATT; CDR2 reads SNEGSKA (reference sequence). Trimming removed 5 bases at V and 0 bases at J, with 12 bases between. This CDR3 has 14 residues. The CDR3 is CSARVYTSTDTQYF. The CDR3 nucleotides are TGCAGTGCTCGGGTTTATACTAGCACAGATACGCAGTATTTT.

The count of this clonotype is one. This rearrangement joins TRBV2 to TRBJ1-2, with a possible D match to TRBD1 (5 bases). The CDR3 runs to 14 residues. V was pared by 4 bases and J by 2 bases, with 11 bases between. Germline loops: CDR1 SNHLY, CDR2 FYNNEI. CDR3 in DNA: TGTGCCAGCAGTGTTTCAGGGACCAACTATGGCTACACCTTC. Translated, it gives CASSVSGTNYGYTF.

This clonotype was detected many times. This chain connects TRBV7-2 to TRBJ2-3, with TRBD2 matching over 7 bases. In germline, CDR1 is SGHTA, CDR2 FQGNSA. Unmatched junction bases numbered 2, after V lost 1 base and J lost 1 base. This CDR3 is 15 amino acids long. CDR3 protein: CASSLGREGTDTQYF. DNA for the CDR3: TGTGCCAGCAGCTTAGGTCGGGAGGGCACAGATACGCAGTATTTT.

The chain links TRBV12-3 or TRBV12-4 to TRBJ2-3; D is possibly TRBD2 (6 bases). CDR3 length equals 15 residues. The V end was cut by 4 bases, the J end by 3 bases, with 14 bases between. CDR3: CASSSRAGLTDTQYF. The CDR3 region has the DNA TGTGCCAGCAGTTCCCGGGCGGGACTGACAGATACGCAGTATTTT.

The chain links TRBV7-6 to TRBJ2-1; TRBD2 matches at 12 bases. The CDR3 length is 16 residues. Germline CDR1 SGHVS, CDR2 FNYEAQ. With V trimmed by 5 bases and J by 0 bases, 2 bases remained unmatched. The CDR3 sequence: CASSMTSGSSYNEQFF. The DNA for the CDR3 is TGTGCCAGCAGCATGACTAGCGGGAGCTCCTACAATGAGCAGTTCTTC.

This clonotype was observed a few times. In nucleotides, the CDR3 is TGTGCCAGCAGCTTAGTTTCGTTTGATTACGCGGGGGGCGCAGAGACTGAAGCTTTCTTT. This codes for CASSLVSFDYAGGAETEAFF. The V call is TRBV7-2, the J call TRBJ1-1; D is possibly TRBD1 (6 bases). Per germline, CDR1 SGHTA and CDR2 FQGNSA. The CDR3 contains 20 residues. The V and J ends lost 1 base and 5 bases respectively, with 29 bases between them.

The CDR3 protein is CSARRQGSGEKLFF. DNA of the CDR3: TGCAGTGCTAGAAGACAGGGTAGCGGTGAAAAACTGTTTTTT. The J gene is TRBJ1-4, the V gene TRBV20-1; 7 bases are a match to TRBD1. The CDR3 consists of 14 residues. Trimming took 2 bases from V and 7 from J; bases not matched to a gene: 7. Germline V gene data show CDR1 as DFQATT and CDR2 as SNEGSKA (reference sequence).

This clonotype appeared a few times. V is TRBV18 and J is TRBJ1-5; no definite D call. The V end was cut by 4 bases, the J end by 2 bases, with 9 bases between. This CDR3 contains 14 residues. Germline CDR1 and CDR2: KGHSH and LQKENI. This CDR3 is CASSRQEGNQPQHF. The CDR3 DNA reads as TGTGCCAGCTCACGGCAGGAGGGCAATCAGCCCCAGCATTTT.

The gene calls are TRBV7-4 and TRBJ2-1; no reliable D call. Germline CDR1 reads SGHVT; CDR2 reads SQSDAQ. This CDR3 contains 16 residues. The germline V and J ends were trimmed by 1 base and 6 bases, with 16 bases remaining between them. The CDR3 DNA sequence: TGTGCCAGCAGCTTAGTTGGAGCCCCCCCAGGCAATGAGCAGTTCTTC. Amino acids: CASSLVGAPPGNEQFF.

A single count supports this clonotype. The V call is TRBV5-1, the J call TRBJ2-7; the D gene is possibly TRBD1 (6 bases). CDR3 length: 15 residues. Trimming took 4 bases from V and 3 from J, leaving 17 bases between them. Germline V gene lookup returns CDR1 SGHRS and CDR2 YFSETQ. The CDR3 DNA reads as TGCGCCAGCAGCGCAGCCGGGACAAACTACTACGAGCAGTACTTC. Translation: CASSAAGTNYYEQYF.

This clonotype has more than one count but fewer than ten. The V call is TRBV12-3 or TRBV12-4, the J call TRBJ1-6; 9 nucleotides line up with TRBD1. V was clipped by 1 base and J by 8 bases; unmatched bases: 0. The CDR3 totals 14 residues. The CDR3 is CASSLGTGDSPLHF. In nucleotides, the CDR3 is TGTGCCAGCAGTTTAGGGACAGGGGATTCACCCCTCCACTTT.

The CDR3 DNA reads as TGTGCCAGCACCCCCCGGGCGGGGGGGGGCCCAATAAATGAGCAGTTCTTC. Encoded protein: CASTPRAGGGPINEQFF. This chain links TRBV12-3 or TRBV12-4 with TRBJ2-1, with TRBD2 matching 9 bases. With V trimmed by 7 bases and J by 7 bases, 17 bases remained unmatched. The CDR3 is 17 amino acids.

This clonotype occurred a few times. The chain links TRBV6-2 or TRBV6-3 to TRBJ1-5; the match to TRBD1 covers 7 bases. The CDR3 is 14 residues long. After removal of 7 bases from V and 7 bases from J, the junction contained 10 bases not matched to a gene. In germline, CDR1 is MNHEY, CDR2 SVGEGT. The CDR3 loop is CASTPGGTRQPQHF. In DNA form, the CDR3 reads TGTGCCAGCACCCCAGGGGGTACTCGACAGCCCCAGCATTTT.

CDR3 in DNA: TGTGCCAGTAGTACCACAGGGTACGCCCTTCGGAATGAGCAGTTCTTC. Encoded protein: CASSTTGYALRNEQFF. J is TRBJ2-1 and V is TRBV19; the D gene is possibly TRBD1 (6 bases). Germline V gene sequence: CDR1 LNHDA, CDR2 SQIVND (reference sequence). Deletions cut 4 bases from V and 7 bases from J, with 20 bases between. The CDR3 length is 16 residues.

The chain links TRBV20-1 to TRBJ2-7; D remains ambiguous. Per the germline V gene, CDR1 is DFQATT and CDR2 is SNEGSKA (reference sequence). The V end lost 4 bases, the J end lost 2 bases, and 3 bases lay between the germline ends. The CDR3 spans 10 residues. DNA of the CDR3: TGCAGTGCTACCGCCTACGAGCAGTACTTC. Translating gives CSATAYEQYF.

V is TRBV6-2 or TRBV6-3 and J is TRBJ2-1; weak D call: TRBD1 (5 bases). V was trimmed by 5 bases and J by 3 bases, leaving 11 bases between them. The CDR3 loop spans 14 amino acids. CDR1 is MNHEY and CDR2 is SVGEGT in the germline V gene. The CDR3: CASSIRGYYNEQFF. CDR3 bases: TGTGCCAGCAGTATAAGGGGTTACTACAATGAGCAGTTCTTC.